This T cell receptor (beta chain) was documented in a study of glioma-infiltrating T cells. Regarding the study as a whole: Very few CDR3 sequences were shared between tissue and blood.

With regard to this clonotype: What it recognizes is unknown.

Amplification of TCR alpha and beta CDR3 regions from RNA used iRepertoire nested multiplex PCR. Tissue mRNA or PBMC total RNA, about 85-400 ng, went into one-step reverse transcription and amplification. TCRdb reprocessed the multiplex PCR reads via MiXCR and lists one record per CDR3 protein. The repertoire includes about 140,000 distinct CDR3 sequences, roughly two fifths of them detected once, and more than 15% sits in the top ten. Germline assignment: CDR1 SQVTM and CDR2 ANQGSEA. With 2 bases removed from V and 5 bases from J, the gap between germline ends came to 9 bases. The CDR3 consists of 12 residues.

Sample: glioma tissue, nonneoplastic brain tissue, or PBMCs (not recorded which). The V call is TRBV29-1, the J call TRBJ2-5, with unresolved D. This receptor was obtained from a human donor with low-grade glioma or glioblastoma, undergoing nonglioma brain surgery, or in good health (not recorded which). CDR3 amino acids: CSVEKGRETQYF. The CDR3 DNA reads TGCAGCGTTGAAAAGGGTCGGGAGACCCAGTACTTC. Drawing the rest from reference TRBV29-1 and TRBJ2-5, the complete variable domain is SAVISQKPSRDICQRGTSLTIQCQVDSQVTMMFWYRQQPGQSLTLIATANQGSEATYESGFVIDKFPISRPNLTFSTLTVSNMSPEDSSIYLCSVEKGRETQYFGPGTRLLVL.